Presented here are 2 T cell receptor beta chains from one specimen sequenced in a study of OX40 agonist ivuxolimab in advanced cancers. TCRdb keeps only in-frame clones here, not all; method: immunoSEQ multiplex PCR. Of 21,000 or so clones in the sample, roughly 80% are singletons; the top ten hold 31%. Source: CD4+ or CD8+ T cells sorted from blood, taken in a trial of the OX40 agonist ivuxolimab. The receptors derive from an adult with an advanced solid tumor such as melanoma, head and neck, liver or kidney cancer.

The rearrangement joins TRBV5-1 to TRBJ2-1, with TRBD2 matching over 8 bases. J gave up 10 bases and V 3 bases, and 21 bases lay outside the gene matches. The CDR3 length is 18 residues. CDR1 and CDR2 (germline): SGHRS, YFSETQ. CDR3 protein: CASSWDVSGGRPSGEQFF. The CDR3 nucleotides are TGCGCCAGCAGCTGGGACGTTAGCGGCGGGAGGCCGTCGGGAGAGCAGTTCTTC.

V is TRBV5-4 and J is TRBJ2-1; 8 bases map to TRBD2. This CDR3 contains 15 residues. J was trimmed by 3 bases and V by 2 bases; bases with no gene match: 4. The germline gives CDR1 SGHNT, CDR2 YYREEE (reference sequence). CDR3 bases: TGTGCCAGCAGCTTCGCAGCGGGAGACTACAATGAGCAGTTCTTC. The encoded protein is CASSFAAGDYNEQFF.